These T cell receptor beta chains were read from a single sample in a study of CD8 T cells in Susac syndrome. TCRdb reanalysed the immunoSEQ multiplex PCR reads using MiXCR and keeps one entry per CDR3 protein. Here the sample spans tens of thousands of distinct CDR3 sequences, 96% being singletons. Sequencing was done on a sample of CD4+ T cells from PBMCs. The receptors were sampled from a human donor with multiple sclerosis. Both conserved end residues are part of each CDR3. D genes are given only for firm matches. Size values are once, few and many counts, or a class for expanded clones, and some rows have none.

v_gene: TRBV27; d_gene: TRBD1; abundance: -; j_gene: TRBJ1-2; CDR3nt: TGTGCCAGCAGTTCCCCGGGACAGGGTAACTATGGCTACACCTTC; CDR3aa: CASSSPGQGNYGYTF
v_gene: TRBV24-1; d_gene: -; abundance: -; j_gene: TRBJ1-2; CDR3nt: TGTGCCACCAGGGGATCGGCCGACTATGGCTACACCTTC; CDR3aa: CATRGSADYGYTF
v_gene: TRBV6-1; d_gene: TRBD2; abundance: -; j_gene: TRBJ2-3; CDR3nt: TGTGCCAGCAGCGAAAGAGGGACTAGCGGGAGCACAGATACGCAGTATTTT; CDR3aa: CASSERGTSGSTDTQYF
v_gene: TRBV19; d_gene: TRBD1; abundance: -; j_gene: TRBJ2-3; CDR3nt: TGTGCCAGTAGTCCCGACAGGGCTAGCACAGATACGCAGTATTTT; CDR3aa: CASSPDRASTDTQYF
v_gene: TRBV6-5; d_gene: -; abundance: -; j_gene: TRBJ1-1; CDR3nt: TGTGCCAGCAGTTACTCGCATTTGAACACTGAAGCTTTCTTT; CDR3aa: CASSYSHLNTEAFF
v_gene: TRBV30; d_gene: TRBD1; abundance: -; j_gene: TRBJ1-2; CDR3nt: TGTGCGTCCAAACATACAGGGGACTATGGCTACACCTTC; CDR3aa: CASKHTGDYGYTF
v_gene: TRBV6-1; d_gene: -; abundance: -; j_gene: TRBJ1-1; CDR3nt: TGTGCCAGCAGTGAATTCTCAGGGATGAACACTGAAGCTTTCTTT; CDR3aa: CASSEFSGMNTEAFF
v_gene: TRBV3-1; d_gene: -; abundance: -; j_gene: TRBJ1-3; CDR3nt: TGTGCCAGCAGCCGCGGGGCTACTGGAAACACCATATATTTT; CDR3aa: CASSRGATGNTIYF
v_gene: TRBV2; d_gene: -; abundance: -; j_gene: TRBJ2-5; CDR3nt: TGTGCCAGCAGTGGCCGACTAGTTCGGTTGGGAGAGACCCAGTACTTC; CDR3aa: CASSGRLVRLGETQYF
v_gene: TRBV19; d_gene: TRBD1; abundance: -; j_gene: TRBJ2-3; CDR3nt: TGTGCCAGTAGACAGACAGGGAGCACAGATACGCAGTATTTT; CDR3aa: CASRQTGSTDTQYF
v_gene: TRBV18; d_gene: TRBD2; abundance: -; j_gene: TRBJ2-5; CDR3nt: TGTGCCAGCTCACCAAGGACTAGCGGGACCTACCAAGAGACCCAGTACTTC; CDR3aa: CASSPRTSGTYQETQYF
v_gene: TRBV30; d_gene: TRBD1; abundance: -; j_gene: TRBJ1-1; CDR3nt: TGTGCCTGGATGAACAGGGGTGAAGCTTTCTTT; CDR3aa: CAWMNRGEAFF
v_gene: TRBV7-2; d_gene: -; abundance: -; j_gene: TRBJ2-3; CDR3nt: TGTGCCAGCAGCTTAATCGGGGGGCGTAGCACAGATACGCAGTATTTT; CDR3aa: CASSLIGGRSTDTQYF
v_gene: TRBV6-2/TRBV6-3; d_gene: TRBD2; abundance: -; j_gene: TRBJ2-3; CDR3nt: TGTGCCAGCAGTTACCAGCTAGCGGGGATCACAGATACGCAGTATTTT; CDR3aa: CASSYQLAGITDTQYF
v_gene: TRBV2; d_gene: TRBD1; abundance: -; j_gene: TRBJ2-7; CDR3nt: TGTGCCAGCATCGAACCGGGACAGGCGGCAGGCGAGCAGTACTTC; CDR3aa: CASIEPGQAAGEQYF
v_gene: TRBV12-3/TRBV12-4; d_gene: TRBD1; abundance: -; j_gene: TRBJ2-7; CDR3nt: TGTGCCAGCAGTTTCCGGGACAGGGACTACGAGCAGTACTTC; CDR3aa: CASSFRDRDYEQYF
v_gene: TRBV19; d_gene: TRBD1; abundance: -; j_gene: TRBJ1-1; CDR3nt: TGTGCCAGTAGTACCCCTAACAGGGGCGCGGCTGAAGCTTTCTTT; CDR3aa: CASSTPNRGAAEAFF
v_gene: TRBV30; d_gene: -; abundance: -; j_gene: TRBJ2-1; CDR3nt: TGTGCCTGGAGTTTATCCGAGGTCCATGAGCAGTTCTTC; CDR3aa: CAWSLSEVHEQFF
v_gene: TRBV20-1; d_gene: -; abundance: -; j_gene: TRBJ1-2; CDR3nt: TGCAGTGCTAGAGATGGGGGGGAATATAACTATGGCTACACCTTC; CDR3aa: CSARDGGEYNYGYTF
v_gene: TRBV29-1; d_gene: -; abundance: -; j_gene: TRBJ2-6; CDR3nt: TGCAGCGCCGGGGACCCCTCCTCCCCTGGGGCCAACGTCCTGACTTTC; CDR3aa: CSAGDPSSPGANVLTF
v_gene: TRBV28; d_gene: TRBD1; abundance: -; j_gene: TRBJ2-1; CDR3nt: TGTGCCAGCAGTCAACACGCAGGGGGACCCAATGAGCAGTTCTTC; CDR3aa: CASSQHAGGPNEQFF
v_gene: TRBV7-2; d_gene: -; abundance: -; j_gene: TRBJ1-1; CDR3nt: TGTGCCAGCAGCTTCGGGACGCAGGGGAACACTGAAGCTTTCTTT; CDR3aa: CASSFGTQGNTEAFF
v_gene: TRBV30; d_gene: -; abundance: -; j_gene: TRBJ1-6; CDR3nt: TGTGCCTGGAGTGCCCGAGACAGGAATTCACCCCTCCACTTT; CDR3aa: CAWSARDRNSPLHF
v_gene: TRBV7-2; d_gene: -; abundance: few; j_gene: TRBJ2-1; CDR3nt: TGTGCCAGCAGCTTAAGGTACAATGAGCAGTTCTTC; CDR3aa: CASSLRYNEQFF
v_gene: TRBV18; d_gene: -; abundance: -; j_gene: TRBJ1-5; CDR3nt: TGTGCCAGCTCACCGATTAGGGATCAGCCCCAGCATTTT; CDR3aa: CASSPIRDQPQHF
v_gene: TRBV3-1; d_gene: TRBD1; abundance: -; j_gene: TRBJ1-1; CDR3nt: TGTGCCAGCAGCCCACGACAGGGAAGAATTGAAGCTTTCTTT; CDR3aa: CASSPRQGRIEAFF
v_gene: TRBV6-1; d_gene: -; abundance: -; j_gene: TRBJ2-2; CDR3nt: TGTGCCAGCATTGCCGGAGGGGGGATTTACACCGGGGAGCTGTTTTTT; CDR3aa: CASIAGGGIYTGELFF
v_gene: TRBV3-1; d_gene: -; abundance: once; j_gene: TRBJ2-2; CDR3nt: TGTGCCAGCAGCCAAGAAGCCGGGGGGCGCACCGGGGAGCTGTTTTTT; CDR3aa: CASSQEAGGRTGELFF
v_gene: TRBV29-1; d_gene: -; abundance: -; j_gene: TRBJ2-7; CDR3nt: TGCAGCGTTGCCGGATGGGGCGAGCAGTACTTC; CDR3aa: CSVAGWGEQYF
v_gene: TRBV20-1; d_gene: -; abundance: -; j_gene: TRBJ1-2; CDR3nt: TGCCGTCCCGGGCACCCGGCGGATGGCTACACCTTC; CDR3aa: CRPGHPADGYTF
v_gene: TRBV20-1; d_gene: TRBD1; abundance: -; j_gene: TRBJ1-1; CDR3nt: TGCAGTGCTAGAGATGGGAGGGGACAGCCCATGAACACTGAAGCTTTCTTT; CDR3aa: CSARDGRGQPMNTEAFF
v_gene: TRBV5-4; d_gene: -; abundance: -; j_gene: TRBJ2-6; CDR3nt: TGTGCCAGCAGCGGAGTAGTCTCTGGGGCCAACGTCCTGACTTTC; CDR3aa: CASSGVVSGANVLTF
v_gene: TRBV11-2; d_gene: -; abundance: -; j_gene: TRBJ2-5; CDR3nt: TGTGCCAGCAGCTTAGCCTCGAGGAGTTTGGGGACCCAGTACTTC; CDR3aa: CASSLASRSLGTQYF
v_gene: TRBV3-1; d_gene: -; abundance: once; j_gene: TRBJ1-5; CDR3nt: TGTGCCAGCAGCCCTTTAGCTCGTAATCAGCCCCAGCATTTT; CDR3aa: CASSPLARNQPQHF
v_gene: TRBV5-4; d_gene: -; abundance: -; j_gene: TRBJ1-3; CDR3nt: TGTGCCAGCAGCTTCGGTTCTGGAAACACCATATATTTT; CDR3aa: CASSFGSGNTIYF
v_gene: TRBV20-1; d_gene: -; abundance: -; j_gene: TRBJ2-1; CDR3nt: TGCAGTGCTAATACCGCGGGGTCATGGGGGAATGAGCAGTTCTTC; CDR3aa: CSANTAGSWGNEQFF
v_gene: TRBV6-2/TRBV6-3; d_gene: -; abundance: -; j_gene: TRBJ2-1; CDR3nt: TGTGCCAGCAGTTACTTAGATCGGTCGAACAATGAGCAGTTCTTC; CDR3aa: CASSYLDRSNNEQFF
v_gene: TRBV12-3/TRBV12-4; d_gene: -; abundance: -; j_gene: TRBJ2-7; CDR3nt: TGTGCCAGCAGCTGGGGGGACCCTGGTGGTTACGAGCAGTACTTC; CDR3aa: CASSWGDPGGYEQYF
v_gene: TRBV5-1; d_gene: TRBD1; abundance: -; j_gene: TRBJ1-1; CDR3nt: TGCGCCAGCAGCTCGCTCGGGACAGACACTGAAGCTTTCTTT; CDR3aa: CASSSLGTDTEAFF
v_gene: TRBV12-3/TRBV12-4; d_gene: -; abundance: -; j_gene: TRBJ1-3; CDR3nt: TGTGCCAGCAGTTCAATCCTGACAGGCTCTGGAAACACCATATATTTT; CDR3aa: CASSSILTGSGNTIYF
v_gene: TRBV20-1; d_gene: -; abundance: -; j_gene: TRBJ2-3; CDR3nt: TGCAGTGCTAGGGGCGGGGGCACAGATACGCAGTATTTT; CDR3aa: CSARGGGTDTQYF
v_gene: TRBV9; d_gene: -; abundance: once; j_gene: TRBJ2-3; CDR3nt: TGTGCCAGCAGCGTTCGAGGGGACCGCACAGATACGCAGTATTTT; CDR3aa: CASSVRGDRTDTQYF
v_gene: TRBV2; d_gene: -; abundance: once; j_gene: TRBJ2-5; CDR3nt: TGTGCCAGCAGTGAAGGAGTCGCACAAGAGACCCAGTACTTC; CDR3aa: CASSEGVAQETQYF
v_gene: TRBV5-6; d_gene: -; abundance: -; j_gene: TRBJ1-1; CDR3nt: TGTGCCAGCAGCCCGGAGCCGAACACTGAAGCTTTCTTT; CDR3aa: CASSPEPNTEAFF
v_gene: TRBV30; d_gene: -; abundance: -; j_gene: TRBJ1-2; CDR3nt: TGTGCCTGGAGTGTAAACTATGGCTACACCTTC; CDR3aa: CAWSVNYGYTF
v_gene: TRBV30; d_gene: -; abundance: -; j_gene: TRBJ1-1; CDR3nt: TGTGCCTGGAGTGACGGGAACACTGAAGCTTTCTTT; CDR3aa: CAWSDGNTEAFF